Shown below are 7 T cell receptor beta chains from a single sample sequenced in a study of human T cells and chemical hapten exposure. In TCRdb, the RACE reads were re-called with MiXCR into one record per CDR3 protein. Altogether 80,000 to 100,000 distinct CDR3 sequences are present, around 9.6% being singletons, with the ten largest covering roughly 3.5%. Noted time point: pre-sensitization, week 0. The treatment denotes: therapeutic diphenylcyclopropenone sensitization with weekly scalp DPC. Sequencing used whole blood, obtained in connection with sensitization to the hapten diphenylcyclopropenone (DPC). These receptors originate from a woman aged 40 to 50 with alopecia areata. Some clones in this sample may be carry-over from other donors' samples.

This clonotype was seen a handful of times. The rearrangement uses TRBV6-1 and TRBJ1-3; D ambiguous. The V gene lost 5 bases and the J gene lost 4 bases, with 12 bases spanning the gap. CDR3 length: 14 amino acids. Germline-derived CDR1 and CDR2 are MNHNS and SASEGT. For the CDR3, the DNA is TGTGCCAGCAGTATAAAGGCCCGGGGAAACACCATATATTTT. It specifies CASSIKARGNTIYF.

This clonotype was counted ten times or more. The chain is built from TRBV5-1 and TRBJ2-1; TRBD2 matches at 7 bases. With V trimmed by 1 base and J by 7 bases, 5 bases remained unmatched. The CDR3 covers 14 residues. Germline CDR1 is SGHRS and CDR2 is YFSETQ. CDR3 residues: CASSLQRRGNEQFF. The CDR3 DNA is TGCGCCAGCAGCTTGCAAAGGCGGGGGAATGAGCAGTTCTTC.

This clonotype was counted many times. The V gene is TRBV6-1, the J gene TRBJ1-4, with no clear D. Germline CDR1 is MNHNS and CDR2 is SASEGT. Trimming took 5 bases from V and 11 from J, leaving 24 bases between them. The CDR3 length is 16 residues. CDR3 sequence: CASSQLSYMVGVKLFF. As DNA, the CDR3 is TGTGCCAGCAGTCAACTCTCCTACATGGTGGGAGTCAAACTGTTTTTT.

CDR3 nucleotides: TGTGCCAGCAAAGCCTCGACAGGCCCTAATTCACCCCTCCACTTT. This gives the protein CASKASTGPNSPLHF. This chain links TRBV6-5 with TRBJ1-6; weak D call: TRBD1 (6 bases). Germline V CDR1 and CDR2: MNHEY, SVGAGI. Trimming removed 7 bases at V and 6 bases at J, with 16 bases between. The CDR3 consists of 15 residues.

This chain joins TRBV11-2 and TRBJ1-1; D gene unclear. The ends were cut back, 0 bases at V and 4 bases at J, with 6 bases in the middle. CDR3 length: 13 residues. In germline, CDR1 is SGHAT, CDR2 FQNNGV. CDR3 bases: TGTGCCAGCAGCTTAGAGAGGGTCACTGAAGCTTTCTTT. Protein sequence: CASSLERVTEAFF.

A few counts support this clonotype. The chain couples TRBV29-1 to TRBJ2-2; no firm D call. Trimming took 7 bases from V and 3 from J, leaving 6 bases between them. Germline CDR1 is SQVTM and CDR2 is ANQGSEA. This CDR3 is built from 11 residues. CDR3 sequence (DNA): TGCAGCGCGATAGACACCGGGGAGCTGTTTTTT. Its protein is CSAIDTGELFF.

The chain carries TRBV7-2 and TRBJ2-5; perhaps TRBD2 as D (6 bases). The CDR3 is 15 amino acids. Trimming shortened V by 4 bases and J by 9 bases, and 21 bases separated the two germline ends. The germline gives CDR1 SGHTA, CDR2 FQGNSA. The CDR3 nucleotides read TGTGCCAGCAGCTCCGACCGGGGGAGGCCCGCGGCCCAGTACTTC. Amino acid sequence: CASSSDRGRPAAQYF.